These 7 T cell receptor beta chains share one sample of origin, sequenced in a study of shared clonotypes between healthy human individuals. Only in-frame clones appear in the TCRdb table, and some are missing; sequencing was by immunoSEQ multiplex PCR. The sample carries 800,000 to 1,200,000 clones, approximately 78% recorded once. Sequencing was done on a sample of memory CD4+ T cells from PBMCs. Subset meaning: CD45RA-negative fraction. These receptors originate from a man aged 18-30 years in good health. Some clones in this sample may be carry-over from other donors' samples.

The chain carries TRBV7-9 and TRBJ2-7, with D perhaps matching TRBD2 (6 bases). V lost 5 bases to trimming and J lost 6 bases, with 11 bases between them. The CDR3 loop spans 12 amino acids. CDR1 and CDR2 (germline): SEHNR, FQNEAQ (reference sequence). CDR3 bases: TGTGCCAGCAGCCCGTGGGGGGTCGAGCAGTACTTC. Amino acid sequence: CASSPWGVEQYF. The full variable domain, rest sourced from reference TRBV7-9 and TRBJ2-7, is DTGVSQNPRHKITKRGQNVTFRCDPISEHNRLYWYRQTLGQGPEFLTYFQNEAQLEKSRLLSDRFSAERPKGSFSTLEIQRTEQGDSAMYLCASSPWGVEQYFGPGTRLTVT.

On this clone itself: This CDR3 is also generated by other DNA sequences in the sample. V gene TRBV12-5 combines with J gene TRBJ2-7; 9 positions match TRBD1. This CDR3 region has 14 residues. Trimming took 6 bases from V and 4 from J; bases not matched to a gene: 7. The germline V gene encodes CDR1 LGHNT and CDR2 FRNRAP. CDR3 DNA sequence: TGTGCTAGTGGCCCGGGACAGGGTTCGTACGAGCAGTACTTC. It yields the protein CASGPGQGSYEQYF.

The chain uses TRBV16 and TRBJ1-5; unclear D gene. Trimming shortened V by 0 bases and J by 1 base, and 10 bases separated the two germline ends. CDR3 length equals 16 residues. The germline CDR1 and CDR2 sequences are KGHSY and FQNENV. CDR3 DNA: TGTGCCAGCAGCCAATCCACAGAGGGCAGCAATCAGCCCCAGCATTTT. It yields the protein CASSQSTEGSNQPQHF.

The CDR3 region has the DNA TGTGCCAGCAGTGGGCAGGGTAACGCACAGCCCCAGCATTTT. Amino acids: CASSGQGNAQPQHF. This chain joins TRBV2 and TRBJ1-5, with TRBD1 as a possible D gene (5 bases). Germline V gene lookup returns CDR1 SNHLY and CDR2 FYNNEI. CDR3 length equals 14 residues. V lost 4 bases and J 7 bases, leaving 14 bases between the germline ends.

A word on this clone: Other nucleotide sequences from this sample produce the same CDR3. This chain joins TRBV9 and TRBJ2-5, with D perhaps matching TRBD1 (5 bases). Trimming shortened V by 0 bases and J by 2 bases, and 5 bases separated the two germline ends. Per germline, CDR1 SGDLS and CDR2 YYNGEE. The CDR3 is made up of 13 amino acids. The CDR3 sequence is CASSVGQQETQYF. The CDR3, as DNA: TGTGCCAGCAGCGTAGGACAGCAAGAGACCCAGTACTTC.

A word on this clone: The sample holds other DNA sequences that translate to the same CDR3. The rearrangement joins TRBV28 to TRBJ2-3; no definite D call. The germline V gene encodes CDR1 MDHEN and CDR2 SYDVKM. The V end was cut by 3 bases, the J end by 6 bases, with 7 bases between. The CDR3 runs to 12 residues. In DNA, the CDR3 is TGTGCCAGCAGTTTCGGCCTCGATACGCAGTATTTT. This gives the protein CASSFGLDTQYF.

The chain couples TRBV7-9 to TRBJ2-5; 7 bases fit TRBD2. Germline loops: CDR1 SEHNR, CDR2 FQNEAQ (reference sequence). The ends lost 4 bases at V and 4 bases at J; junction bases unmatched: 6. This CDR3 is built from 14 residues. CDR3 DNA: TGTGCCAGCAGCTCCTTTGGGGGGGGAGAGACCCAGTACTTC. Protein: CASSSFGGGETQYF.